These 17 T cell receptor beta chains were sequenced from one sample in a study of T cells in Graves' hyperthyroidism and ophthalmopathy. TCR beta CDR3 regions were amplified from RNA transcripts. TCR CDR3 regions were first amplified by RT-PCR with HTBI primers. MiXCR, run by TCRdb on the multiplex PCR reads, gives a single entry per CDR3 protein. The sample records some 200,000 distinct CDR3 sequences, about 17% being singletons. Input material: blood. Receptors originate from a woman aged 50 to 60 with Graves' hyperthyroidism.

This clonotype was counted between two and nine times. The chain links TRBV4-1 to TRBJ2-5; 8 bases are a match to TRBD1. Germline V lookup: CDR1 MGHRA, CDR2 YSYEKL. V trimming: 1 base; J trimming: 1 base; junction bases outside the gene matches: 11. This CDR3 contains 18 residues. The CDR3 region has the DNA TGCGCCAGCAGCCAAGTTGTAGGACAGGGAAATTCCCAAGAGACCCAGTACTTC. Translation: CASSQVVGQGNSQETQYF.

The chain carries TRBV12-3 or TRBV12-4 and TRBJ1-2; tentatively, D is TRBD1 (6 bases). The CDR3 loop spans 16 amino acids. The germline V and J ends were trimmed by 7 bases and 8 bases, with 26 bases remaining between them. The CDR3 DNA is TGTGCCAGCACTCTCAAAGGTCGACCGGAGGGGGAAGGCTACACCTTC. It specifies CASTLKGRPEGEGYTF.

This chain joins TRBV5-1 and TRBJ2-5; 8 nucleotides match TRBD1. The CDR3 spans 15 residues. V gave up 3 bases and J gave up 4 bases; unmatched junction bases: 8. Germline V lookup: CDR1 SGHRS, CDR2 YFSETQ. This CDR3 reads CASSSRTGWGETQYF. The CDR3 nucleotides read TGCGCCAGCAGCTCACGGACAGGGTGGGGAGAGACCCAGTACTTC.

The rearrangement joins TRBV5-1 to TRBJ2-5, with D tentatively TRBD2 (6 bases). Deletions cut 2 bases from V and 7 bases from J, with 9 bases between. CDR3 length: 12 residues. CDR1 is SGHRS and CDR2 is YFSETQ in the germline V gene. CDR3 DNA sequence: TGCGCCAGCAGCTTAAAGGAGGGGACCCAGTACTTC. This gives the protein CASSLKEGTQYF.

This clonotype was counted a few times. The chain uses TRBV5-1 and TRBJ2-7; D possibly uses TRBD1 or TRBD2 (5 bases each). Germline V gene data show CDR1 as SGHRS and CDR2 as YFSETQ. The CDR3 is 12 residues long. V was cut by 0 bases and J by 6 bases, with 7 bases left in between. CDR3: CASSLDGTEQYF. CDR3 nucleotide sequence: TGCGCCAGCAGCTTGGACGGGACCGAGCAGTACTTC.

This clonotype occurred many times. The rearrangement links TRBV10-3 to TRBJ2-1; 9 bases align to TRBD1. CDR3 length: 15 amino acids. Germline CDR1 reads ENHRY; CDR2 reads SYGVKD. V gave up 4 bases and J gave up 1 base; unmatched junction bases: 2. The CDR3 sequence: CAISATGGSYNEQFF. The CDR3 DNA sequence: TGTGCCATCAGTGCGACAGGGGGGTCCTACAATGAGCAGTTCTTC.

This clonotype was observed at least ten times. The V and J genes are TRBV6-1 and TRBJ2-7; tentative D call: TRBD1 (6 bases). V was pared by 7 bases and J by 7 bases, with 11 bases between. Germline values: CDR1 MNHNS, CDR2 SASEGT. The CDR3 is made up of 11 amino acids. Written as DNA, the CDR3 is TGTGCCAGCACACAGGGTTGGGAGCAGTACTTC. This gives the protein CASTQGWEQYF.

This clonotype was seen ten or more times. The chain uses TRBV20-1 and TRBJ2-4, with D hard to call. Germline V gene sequence: CDR1 DFQATT, CDR2 SNEGSKA (reference sequence). V lost 3 bases to trimming and J lost 1 base, with 7 bases between them. CDR3 length: 13 amino acids. CDR3 DNA sequence: TGCAGTGCTAGTAACTGGGCCAAAAACATTCAGTACTTC. Translating it yields CSASNWAKNIQYF.

This clonotype was seen many times. The chain uses TRBV29-1 and TRBJ1-2, with a possible D match to TRBD1 (5 bases). Germline CDR1 SQVTM, CDR2 ANQGSEA. The CDR3 has 12 residues. V lost 6 bases, J lost 2 bases, and 10 bases lay in between. The CDR3 coding sequence is TGCAGCGTCGCACAGGCCAACTATGGCTACACCTTC. Translating gives CSVAQANYGYTF. The full variable domain, its missing parts supplied by reference TRBV29-1 and TRBJ1-2, is SAVISQKPSRDICQRGTSLTIQCQVDSQVTMMFWYRQQPGQSLTLIATANQGSEATYESGFVIDKFPISRPNLTFSTLTVSNMSPEDSSIYLCSVAQANYGYTFGSGTRLTVV.

The sample holds a few counts of this clonotype. The V gene is TRBV5-4, the J gene TRBJ1-1, with TRBD1 identical over 10 bases. The germline V gene encodes CDR1 SGHNT and CDR2 YYREEE (reference sequence). V dropped 4 bases and J dropped 0; count of bases not matched to a gene: 9. The CDR3 length is 17 residues. The CDR3 loop is CASSPGQGISMNTEAFF. The CDR3, as DNA: TGTGCCAGCAGCCCGGGACAGGGGATAAGCATGAACACTGAAGCTTTCTTT.

The chain employs TRBV7-3 and TRBJ2-1; 13 bases line up with TRBD2. V gave up 4 bases and J gave up 6 bases; unmatched junction bases: 3. Germline CDR1 is SGHTA and CDR2 is FQGTGA. This CDR3 has 15 amino acids. The CDR3 sequence: CASSSRLAGGNEQFF. CDR3 in DNA: TGTGCCAGCAGCTCCAGACTAGCGGGAGGCAATGAGCAGTTCTTC.

In this sample, this clonotype turned up many times. The chain joins TRBV27 to TRBJ2-1, with TRBD2 matching 8 bases. After removal of 5 bases from V and 9 bases from J, the junction contained 12 bases not matched to a gene. Germline CDR1 is MNHEY and CDR2 is SMNVEV (reference sequence). The CDR3 consists of 15 residues. In DNA form, the CDR3 reads TGTGCCAGCAGTCCCGGGACTAGTCGATTGAGTGAGCAGTTCTTC. This gives the protein CASSPGTSRLSEQFF.

This clonotype was found a few times. CDR3 sequence: CASGLVTYNEQFF. DNA for the CDR3: TGTGCCAGCGGACTAGTAACCTACAATGAGCAGTTCTTC. V is TRBV28 and J is TRBJ2-1, with TRBD2 matching 7 bases. Germline assignment: CDR1 MDHEN and CDR2 SYDVKM. Trimming took 8 bases from V and 2 from J; bases not matched to a gene: 3. CDR3 length: 13 amino acids.

This sequence joins TRBV19 and TRBJ2-3; 8 bases are a match to TRBD2. The CDR3 is 17 amino acids. Germline lookup yields CDR1 LNHDA and CDR2 SQIVND (reference sequence). V shed 3 bases, J shed 2 bases, and the junction held 10 bases outside the gene matches. CDR3 sequence reads: CASSMYTGGLATDTQYF. CDR3 in DNA: TGTGCCAGTAGTATGTACACGGGCGGACTAGCCACAGATACGCAGTATTTT.

In its sample, this clonotype was seen many times. The V and J genes are TRBV5-1 and TRBJ2-7; D gene unclear. V lost 3 bases and J 6 bases, leaving 4 bases between the germline ends. Looked up from germline, CDR1 is SGHRS and CDR2 is YFSETQ. The CDR3 spans 10 residues. Here the CDR3 reads CASSYGEQYF. CDR3 DNA: TGCGCCAGCAGCTACGGCGAGCAGTACTTC. The entire variable domain, with the rest obtained from reference TRBV5-1 and TRBJ2-7, is as follows: KAGVTQTPRYLIKTRGQQVTLSCSPISGHRSVSWYQQTPGQGLQFLFEYFSETQRNKGNFPGRFSGRQFSNSRSEMNVSTLELGDSALYLCASSYGEQYFGPGTRLTVT.

The V gene is TRBV29-1, the J gene TRBJ1-2, with D unclear. Trimming removed 0 bases at V and 2 bases at J, with 7 bases between. CDR1 is SQVTM and CDR2 is ANQGSEA in the germline V gene. The CDR3 consists of 13 residues. The CDR3 region has the DNA TGCAGCGTTGAAGAAAACACCAACTATGGCTACACCTTC. This sequence encodes CSVEENTNYGYTF. Using reference TRBV29-1 and TRBJ1-2 for the parts outside the CDR3, the full variable domain is SAVISQKPSRDICQRGTSLTIQCQVDSQVTMMFWYRQQPGQSLTLIATANQGSEATYESGFVIDKFPISRPNLTFSTLTVSNMSPEDSSIYLCSVEENTNYGYTFGSGTRLTVV.

This clonotype was recorded many times. V gene TRBV20-1 combines with J gene TRBJ2-1, with TRBD2 identical over 8 bases. The ends lost 0 bases at V and 3 bases at J; junction bases unmatched: 4. CDR1 is DFQATT and CDR2 is SNEGSKA in the germline V gene (reference sequence). The CDR3 loop spans 15 amino acids. As DNA, the CDR3 is TGCAGTGCTAGAGAATACGGGAGGGTCTACAATGAGCAGTTCTTC. It specifies CSAREYGRVYNEQFF.